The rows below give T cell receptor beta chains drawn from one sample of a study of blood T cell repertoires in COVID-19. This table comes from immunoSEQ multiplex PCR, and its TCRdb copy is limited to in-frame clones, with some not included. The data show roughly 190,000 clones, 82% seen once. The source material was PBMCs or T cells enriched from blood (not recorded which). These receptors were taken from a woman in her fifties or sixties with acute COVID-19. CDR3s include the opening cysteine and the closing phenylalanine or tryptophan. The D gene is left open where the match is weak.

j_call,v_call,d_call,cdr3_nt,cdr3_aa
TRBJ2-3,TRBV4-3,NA,TGCGCCAGCAGCCCTAAATCAGGGAATACGCAGTATTTT,CASSPKSGNTQYF
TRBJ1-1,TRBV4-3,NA,TGCGCCAGCAGCACCAAACAGGGCACTGAAGCTTTCTTT,CASSTKQGTEAFF
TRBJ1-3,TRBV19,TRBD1,TGTGCCAGTAGTAACCGGGACAGGGGACTCTCTGGAAACACCATATATTTT,CASSNRDRGLSGNTIYF
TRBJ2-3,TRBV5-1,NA,TGCGCCAGCAGGGTTCCGAGACAAAACACAGATACGCAGTATTTT,CASRVPRQNTDTQYF
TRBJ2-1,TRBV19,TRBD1,TGTGCCAGTAGTAGACAGGGGAGAGATGAGCAGTTCTTC,CASSRQGRDEQFF
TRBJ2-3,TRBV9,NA,TGTGCCAGCAGCGCAGCACAGCTCACAGATACGCAGTATTTT,CASSAAQLTDTQYF
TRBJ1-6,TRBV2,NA,TGTGCCAGCAGTCCTCAGGGTGGAAGGAATTCACCCCTCCACTTT,CASSPQGGRNSPLHF
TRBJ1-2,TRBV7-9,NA,TGTGCCAGCGGGGAGATGAGCTACACCTTC,CASGEMSYTF
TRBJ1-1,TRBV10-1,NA,TGCGCCAGCAGCGGGGGGAACACTGAAGCTTTCTTT,CASSGGNTEAFF
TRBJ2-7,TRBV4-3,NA,TGCGCCAGCAGCCAAGATAGGGGAACCTACGAGCAGTACTTC,CASSQDRGTYEQYF
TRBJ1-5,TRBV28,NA,TGTGCCAGCAGAGAGCGCCGGGACTTAAGGAATAGCAATCAGCCCCAGCATTTT,CASRERRDLRNSNQPQHF